A single T cell receptor (beta chain) is shown here with its context. The sample comes from a study of OX40 agonist ivuxolimab in advanced cancers. Germline CDR1 and CDR2: MNHGY and SAAAGT. Trimming removed 0 bases from V and 2 bases from J, with 14 bases in between. This CDR3 region has 18 residues. Clones were sequenced by immunoSEQ multiplex PCR, and TCRdb holds only the in-frame ones, with some missing. The data contain more than 40,000 clones, around 87% of them singletons. The sample here was CD4+ or CD8+ T cells sorted from blood, taken in a trial of the OX40 agonist ivuxolimab. V is TRBV6-8 and J is TRBJ1-6, with D perhaps TRBD1 (5 bases). This clonotype was obtained from an adult with an advanced solid tumor such as melanoma, head and neck, liver or kidney cancer. CDR3 in DNA: TGTGCCAGCAGTTACTCGGCCGGGGGGGTGACCTATAATTCACCCCTCCACTTT. Its translation: CASSYSAGGVTYNSPLHF.